The clone carrying this T cell receptor (beta chain) turned up a few times. The antigen remains unidentified. The sample belongs to a study of CD8 T cell repertoires and HIV-1 epitope variants. Study-level information: Separate wells received one of Twenty-five Gag or Nef variant peptides. Controls were a CMV, EBV and flu pool, Ebola AY9, and no peptide. Epitopes were three Gag families plus Nef HW9 and YT9.

Here immunoSEQ multiplex PCR was the method, and the copy in TCRdb shows in-frame clones only, minus some. The top ten clones hold 41% of a sample with several thousand clones, roughly 65% of them seen once. The receptor's source is a male donor with HIV. The sequencing input was cultured CD8+ T cells derived from PBMCs.

The CDR3 DNA reads as TGTGCCAGCATTGGATTCGAGTCTAGCGGTAACGAGCAGTACTTC. This gives the protein CASIGFESSGNEQYF. The V call is TRBV2, the J call TRBJ2-7, with TRBD2 matching over 7 bases. From germline, CDR1 is SNHLY and CDR2 FYNNEI. The CDR3 contains 15 residues. V was clipped by 7 bases and J by 5 bases; unmatched bases: 14.